This TCR beta chain came from a study of CD8+ T cells in alopecia areata (dated by TCRdb to the late 2010s). Study-wide context: Treated patients were enrolled in an open-label pilot trial of oral tofacitinib at 5 to 10 mg twice daily for moderate-to-severe alopecia areata. Patients stayed on tofacitinib for 6 to 18 months and then had 6 months of follow-up off drug so that delayed response and recurrence could be assessed. For the treated patients, the SALT score, which quantifies what percentage of scalp surface area is affected, served as the measure of disease severity. High-throughput TCRbeta sequencing was used to examine T cell clonal expansion in alopecia areata in both the C3H/HeJ mouse model and human patients. Human TCRbeta sequencing covered scalp tissue and sorted CD4+ and CD8+ peripheral blood T cells from patchy and totalis/universalis alopecia areata patients and healthy controls. Patients on tofacitinib were biopsied at baseline and after 4 and 24 weeks of treatment, and several of the patients also had a later scalp biopsy. Clonality in the scalp was compared among normal scalp (n=4), patchy alopecia areata scalp (n=8), and alopecia totalis/universalis scalp (n=8). RNA was obtained with the PAXgene miRNA kit for fixed scalp, the miRNeasy kit for PBMCs, and the RNeasy kit for mouse skin. TCRbeta CDR3 regions were amplified by immunoSEQ multiplex PCR with 35 Vbeta forward and 13 Jbeta reverse primers. What the research found in general, with its limitations: Resident alphabeta T cells in normal human skin are also sequenced, complicating scalp TCR repertoire analysis, unlike mouse skin dominated by gammadelta T cells. Shared TCR sequences between patients were less evident than in mice, which may be partly attributable to HLA diversity in the patient population. Because the treated cohort was small and had just a single nonresponder, larger studies are needed to establish links between baseline CD8+ expansion and response. Compared with normal scalp, lesional scalp, particularly in alopecia totalis/universalis, had higher clonality and more expanded CD8+ clones, which suggests antigenic drive. Tofacitinib significantly lowered scalp clonality and the number of expanded CD8+ clones among the top 100 scalp clones. Many expanded lesional clones were found to persist in scalp and blood during tofacitinib treatment, and relapse after treatment cessation may be partly explained by this persistence.

To prepare the library, the immunoSEQ multiplex PCR assay was applied. To provide template for TCR sequencing, every sample had RNA extracted and reverse transcribed into cDNA. First-strand cDNA was synthesized with SuperScript III using a 2:1 mix of oligo-dT and random hexamers. A synthetic immune receptor repertoire was used to gauge amplification bias, and whatever bias remained was removed computationally. As for the authors' bioinformatics: After raw reads were preprocessed to remove errors, the CDR3 was defined following IMGT conventions as running from the conserved cysteine to phenylalanine. To get clonality, Shannon entropy was normalized by log2 of the number of productive unique TCRs and the result was subtracted from 1. CD4 or CD8 identity of scalp clones was inferred by cross-referencing scalp TCRbeta sequences with sorted blood CD4 and CD8 repertoires. In TCRdb, the immuneACCESS table is reduced to in-frame sequences with V and J assigned. These tables do not hold every clone; where another copy was compared, an unresolved V gene accounts for under half, and the others remain unexplained. The D gene and trimming were derived from the DNA, and the V and J assignments and clone size from that table. Here the sample has 110,000 to 150,000 clones; 80% to 90% occur a single time. Together, the top ten hold around a quarter of the sample.

In the paper's terms, the time point label means: approximately 4 weeks on oral tofacitinib. Read against the paper, the sample's treatment or condition label means: oral pan-JAK inhibitor, 5-10 mg twice daily. Peripheral blood and lesional scalp punch biopsies were obtained from patients with alopecia areata. PBMCs were isolated by density centrifugation and stained for CD3, CD4 and CD8, and CD4+ and CD8+ T cells were sorted on a FACSAria. The CDR3, from cysteine to phenylalanine, totals 14 residues. The CDR3 DNA has 42 bases and is translated from base 1. V is cut by 6 bases and J by 5 bases, and the space between the germline ends is 20 bases. CDR1 SQVTM and CDR2 ANQGSEA are derived from the germline V gene. This clone was seen a handful of times. Its antigen is still unknown. Base-call qualities are not available, and no considerably larger clone is one nucleotide away.

The V and J segments used are TRBV29-1 and TRBJ2-7; the D gene is perhaps TRBD1, on 6 matching bases. The TCR originated in a human donor with alopecia areata. The sample here was CD8+ T cells sorted from blood, taken at week 4, from a patient treated with tofacitinib. The DNA sequence is TGCAGCGTCGCCCCAGGGGCCACTGCCAACGAGCAGTACTTC. This translates into CSVAPGATANEQYF.